Shown below are 28 T cell receptor beta chains from a single sample sequenced in a study of shared clonotypes between healthy human individuals. The naive CD8 population came from CD45RO-negative cells selected for CCR7, without terminally differentiated effector memory CD45RA+ cells. TCRdb keeps only in-frame clones here, not all; method: immunoSEQ multiplex PCR. Of approximately 600,000 clones detected, around 96% appear once; the ten largest clones hold around 0.11%. Sequencing was carried out using naive CD8+ T cells sorted from blood. Every receptor here comes from a woman aged 30 to 39 in good health.

The chain is built from TRBV9 and TRBJ2-7; 10 bases are shared with TRBD2. Per the germline V gene, CDR1 is SGDLS and CDR2 is YYNGEE. The ends lost 3 bases at V and 5 bases at J; junction bases unmatched: 5. The CDR3 spans 14 residues. The CDR3 here is CASSETSGKNEQYF. The CDR3, as DNA: TGTGCCAGCAGCGAAACTAGCGGGAAAAACGAGCAGTACTTC. Supplemented by reference TRBV9 and TRBJ2-7, the full variable domain reads DSGVTQTPKHLITATGQRVTLRCSPRSGDLSVYWYQQSLDQGLQFLIQYYNGEERAKGNILERFSAQQFPDLHSELNLSSLELGDSALYFCASSETSGKNEQYFGPGTRLTVT.

The chain uses TRBV19 and TRBJ2-7; TRBD1 matches 7 bases. Looked up from germline, CDR1 is LNHDA and CDR2 is SQIVND (reference sequence). The CDR3 covers 15 residues. V shed 3 bases and J 1 base; nucleotides not matched to a gene: 6. This chain's CDR3 is CASSMARGSSYEQYF. The CDR3 DNA sequence: TGTGCCAGTAGTATGGCCAGGGGGAGTTCCTACGAGCAGTACTTC.

The rearrangement uses TRBV28 and TRBJ2-7, with 10 positions matching TRBD1. Germline lookup yields CDR1 MDHEN and CDR2 SYDVKM. V lost 5 bases, J lost 3 bases, and 10 bases stayed unmatched. The CDR3 runs 16 residues. The CDR3 region has the DNA TGTGCCAGCAGTCTCCCTGCCGGGACAGGGGACTACGAGCAGTACTTC. As protein: CASSLPAGTGDYEQYF.

The chain couples TRBV5-1 to TRBJ2-2; D not certain. V lost 0 bases, J lost 1 base, and 1 base lay in between. The germline CDR1 and CDR2 sequences are SGHRS and YFSETQ. The CDR3 spans 13 residues. CDR3 DNA: TGCGCCAGCAGCTTGGGGAACACCGGGGAGCTGTTTTTT. Translating gives CASSLGNTGELFF.

J is TRBJ2-7 and V is TRBV11-2, with a weak D call TRBD2 (7 bases). V lost 6 bases and J 7 bases, leaving 13 bases between the germline ends. CDR1 SGHAT and CDR2 FQNNGV come from the germline V gene. This CDR3 has 12 amino acids. The CDR3 DNA sequence: TGTGCCAGCAGTTGGGGGGGCGGAGAGCAGTACTTC. Amino acid sequence: CASSWGGGEQYF.

V usage is TRBV11-2 and J usage is TRBJ2-1; no firm D call. With 3 bases removed from V and 5 bases from J, the gap between germline ends came to 8 bases. This CDR3 region has 13 residues. The germline V gene has CDR1 SGHAT and CDR2 FQNNGV. CDR3 bases: TGTGCCAGCAGCTTGACTGGGGACAATGAGCAGTTCTTC. It encodes CASSLTGDNEQFF.

V gene TRBV2 combines with J gene TRBJ2-7; possibly TRBD1 for D (6 bases). CDR3 length: 13 residues. Germline V CDR1 and CDR2: SNHLY, FYNNEI. Trimming left V 4 bases short and J 4 bases short, with 11 bases between. CDR3 region: CASSANRVYEQYF. The CDR3 DNA is TGTGCCAGCAGTGCCAACAGGGTTTACGAGCAGTACTTC.

This chain connects TRBV28 to TRBJ2-7; D is perhaps TRBD1 (5 bases). CDR1 MDHEN and CDR2 SYDVKM come from the germline V gene. V was clipped by 0 bases and J by 1 base, with 7 bases between them. This CDR3 is 14 amino acids long. The CDR3 nucleotides read TGTGCCAGCAGTTTATGGGCAGGGTCCTACGAGCAGTACTTC. Translation: CASSLWAGSYEQYF. Based on the CDR3 plus reference TRBV28 and TRBJ2-7, the full variable domain is DVKVTQSSRYLVKRTGEKVFLECVQDMDHENMFWYRQDPGLGLRLIYFSYDVKMKEKGDIPEGYSVSREKKERFSLILESASTNQTSMYLCASSLWAGSYEQYFGPGTRLTVT.

The chain carries TRBV27 and TRBJ2-6; D call uncertain. Trimming cost V 7 bases and J 4 bases, with 11 bases left between them. The CDR3 consists of 14 residues. Germline CDR1 and CDR2: MNHEY and SMNVEV (reference sequence). The CDR3 nucleotides are TGTGCCAGCAAAAAGGTCTCCGGGGCCAACGTCCTGACTTTC. Protein sequence: CASKKVSGANVLTF.

This clone has only a few counts. J is TRBJ1-2 and V is TRBV4-2; TRBD1 matches at 7 bases. The germline gives CDR1 LGHNA, CDR2 YNFKEQ. With V trimmed by 5 bases and J by 0 bases, 3 bases remained unmatched. This CDR3 is 14 amino acids long. CDR3 residues: CASSEDRTNYGYTF. CDR3 DNA: TGTGCCAGCAGCGAGGACAGGACTAACTATGGCTACACCTTC.

The gene calls are TRBV15 and TRBJ1-2, with D unclear. This CDR3 has 14 residues. Germline values: CDR1 LNHNV, CDR2 YYDKDF (reference sequence). Trimming took off 7 bases at V and 4 bases at J, with 16 bases between the two ends. As DNA, the CDR3 is TGTGCCACCATGGTAGCGGGGTCTCCCTATGGCTACACCTTC. Its protein product is CATMVAGSPYGYTF.

The CDR3 reads CASSLVGRDTQYF. DNA of the CDR3: TGTGCCAGCAGCTTAGTGGGGCGAGATACGCAGTATTTT. The chain carries TRBV11-2 and TRBJ2-3; D is perhaps TRBD1 (5 bases). V was pared by 1 base and J by 5 bases, with 7 bases between. Per the germline V gene, CDR1 is SGHAT and CDR2 is FQNNGV. CDR3 length: 13 amino acids.

V is TRBV5-1 and J is TRBJ2-2; 9 nucleotides align to TRBD1. The CDR3 consists of 16 residues. CDR1 is SGHRS and CDR2 is YFSETQ in the germline V gene. J lost 3 bases, V lost 3 bases, and 6 bases had no gene match. In DNA form, the CDR3 reads TGCGCCAGCAGCTCGCCACAGGGGGCGGACACCGGGGAGCTGTTTTTT. Translation gives CASSSPQGADTGELFF. Full variable domain (missing parts from reference TRBV5-1 and TRBJ2-2): KAGVTQTPRYLIKTRGQQVTLSCSPISGHRSVSWYQQTPGQGLQFLFEYFSETQRNKGNFPGRFSGRQFSNSRSEMNVSTLELGDSALYLCASSSPQGADTGELFFGEGSRLTVL.

This rearrangement joins TRBV5-4 to TRBJ1-1, with D perhaps TRBD1 (6 bases). The CDR3 is made up of 13 amino acids. Germline values: CDR1 SGHNT, CDR2 YYREEE (reference sequence). The V gene lost 3 bases and the J gene lost 3 bases, with 9 bases spanning the gap. Written as DNA, the CDR3 is TGTGCCAGCAGCTCACAGGGATACACTGAAGCTTTCTTT. Residues: CASSSQGYTEAFF.

The rearrangement links TRBV28 to TRBJ1-1, with D possibly matching TRBD1 (5 bases). Germline-derived CDR1 and CDR2 are MDHEN and SYDVKM. The CDR3 length is 19 residues. V lost 6 bases, J lost 2 bases, and 28 bases lay in between. CDR3 residues: CASRLGIRPGLTYNTEAFF. For the CDR3, the DNA is TGTGCCAGCAGATTGGGGATTAGACCGGGACTGACTTATAACACTGAAGCTTTCTTT.

The gene calls are TRBV7-8 and TRBJ2-2; TRBD2 aligns across 14 bases. J lost 3 bases, V lost 8 bases, and 8 bases had no gene match. This CDR3 spans 17 amino acids. CDR1 is SGHVS and CDR2 is FQNEAQ in the germline V gene. CDR3 sequence reads: CASLPGTSGRYTGELFF. DNA for the CDR3: TGTGCCAGCCTACCAGGGACTAGCGGGAGATACACCGGGGAGCTGTTTTTT.

This chain connects TRBV27 to TRBJ1-3, with D possibly being TRBD1 (5 bases). V gave up 5 bases and J gave up 0 bases, with 17 bases separating them. This CDR3 has 17 residues. Germline CDR1 and CDR2: MNHEY and SMNVEV (reference sequence). The CDR3 DNA reads TGTGCCAGCAGTCCCGTCTCGACAGTCCCCTCTGGAAACACCATATATTTT. Translating it yields CASSPVSTVPSGNTIYF.

The chain has TRBV6-1 and TRBJ1-5; D gene uncertain. V was pared by 8 bases and J by 9 bases, with 14 bases between. CDR1 is MNHNS, CDR2 SASEGT, per germline. The CDR3 extends over 12 amino acids. In DNA form, the CDR3 reads TGTGCCAGCGGCAGCGGGCCTCGGCCCCAGCATTTT. This sequence encodes CASGSGPRPQHF.

The chain recombines TRBV28 with TRBJ1-5; no clear D gene. The CDR3 covers 14 residues. V was trimmed by 6 bases and J by 0 bases, leaving 9 bases between them. Germline CDR1 and CDR2: MDHEN and SYDVKM. The DNA of the CDR3 is TGTGCCAGCAGACAAGATTATAGCAATCAGCCCCAGCATTTT. Its protein product is CASRQDYSNQPQHF. Using reference TRBV28 and TRBJ1-5 for the parts outside the CDR3, the full variable domain is DVKVTQSSRYLVKRTGEKVFLECVQDMDHENMFWYRQDPGLGLRLIYFSYDVKMKEKGDIPEGYSVSREKKERFSLILESASTNQTSMYLCASRQDYSNQPQHFGDGTRLSIL.

The rearrangement links TRBV27 to TRBJ1-5; D is perhaps TRBD1 (5 bases). V shed 0 bases and J shed 6 bases, with 15 bases lying between them. The CDR3 runs to 16 residues. The V gene's germline CDR1 is MNHEY and CDR2 SMNVEV (reference sequence). CDR3 in amino acids: CASSLSGRNSGQPQHF. The DNA of the CDR3 is TGTGCCAGCAGTTTATCGGGACGTAATAGCGGTCAGCCCCAGCATTTT.

This clone was seen a handful of times. The chain uses TRBV7-9 and TRBJ2-7; 7 bases are a match to TRBD1. The CDR3 is 16 residues long. J gave up 2 bases and V 1 base, and 8 bases lay outside the gene matches. CDR1 is SEHNR and CDR2 is FQNEAQ in the germline V gene (reference sequence). CDR3 amino acids: CASSLGTGLPAYEQYF. CDR3 sequence (DNA): TGTGCCAGCAGCTTAGGGACAGGTCTCCCCGCCTACGAGCAGTACTTC.

The rearrangement joins TRBV7-9 to TRBJ2-7; TRBD2 agrees at 7 bases. V lost 3 bases, J lost 6 bases, and 11 bases stayed unmatched. CDR1 and CDR2 from the germline V gene are SEHNR and FQNEAQ (reference sequence). This CDR3 spans 15 amino acids. CDR3 in amino acids: CASSFQMGGFGEQYF. In DNA, the CDR3 is TGTGCCAGCAGCTTCCAAATGGGAGGGTTTGGCGAGCAGTACTTC.

This clone was seen just once. The rearrangement links TRBV10-3 to TRBJ2-7; D is unclear. V was shortened by 5 bases and J by 2 bases, with 13 bases between the two germline ends. The CDR3 is 14 residues long. CDR1 is ENHRY and CDR2 is SYGVKD in the germline V gene. Here the CDR3 DNA reads TGTGCCATCAGTACTGACACAGCTACCTACGAGCAGTACTTC. Protein sequence: CAISTDTATYEQYF.

The chain is built from TRBV19 and TRBJ1-5; D uncertain. The length of the CDR3 is 16 residues. The V gene lost 10 bases and the J gene lost 2 bases, with 21 bases spanning the gap. Germline CDR1 reads LNHDA; CDR2 reads SQIVND (reference sequence). The CDR3 nucleotides read TGTGCCACATCCCGGGGTTTCTCGGATGGCAATCAGCCCCAGCATTTT. Its protein is CATSRGFSDGNQPQHF.

The V call is TRBV4-2, the J call TRBJ2-1, with D perhaps assigned TRBD1 or TRBD2 (5 bases each). Trimming removed 0 bases at V and 0 bases at J, with 18 bases between. The CDR3 has 19 amino acids. The germline V gene has CDR1 LGHNA and CDR2 YNFKEQ. The CDR3 DNA follows: TGTGCCAGCAGCCAAGAAAAACCCGACTGGGGGAGCTCCTACAATGAGCAGTTCTTC. It codes for CASSQEKPDWGSSYNEQFF.

This clone has just one count. V is TRBV29-1 and J is TRBJ2-7, with D perhaps matching TRBD2 (5 bases). V lost 6 bases and J 3 bases, leaving 15 bases between the germline ends. The CDR3 has 13 residues. Germline CDR1 is SQVTM and CDR2 is ANQGSEA. The CDR3 is CSVRENRFYEQYF. The CDR3 DNA follows: TGCAGCGTACGGGAAAATCGATTCTACGAGCAGTACTTC.

The chain carries TRBV10-1 and TRBJ1-2, with a possible D match to TRBD1 (5 bases). The germline V and J ends were trimmed by 0 bases and 8 bases, with 13 bases remaining between them. This CDR3 is built from 14 residues. Germline lookup yields CDR1 WNHNN and CDR2 SYGVQD (reference sequence). In DNA form, the CDR3 reads TGCGCCAGCAGTGAGTCTCCAGGGTCTTTGGGCTACACCTTC. Its translation: CASSESPGSLGYTF.

V is TRBV2 and J is TRBJ2-1, with D possibly being TRBD2 (6 bases). CDR3 length: 14 amino acids. CDR1 and CDR2 from the germline V gene are SNHLY and FYNNEI. V was shortened by 8 bases and J by 6 bases, with 17 bases between the two germline ends. The CDR3 region has the DNA TGTGCCAGCGACCCGTTAGCGGTCCCCAATGAGCAGTTCTTC. Translating it yields CASDPLAVPNEQFF.